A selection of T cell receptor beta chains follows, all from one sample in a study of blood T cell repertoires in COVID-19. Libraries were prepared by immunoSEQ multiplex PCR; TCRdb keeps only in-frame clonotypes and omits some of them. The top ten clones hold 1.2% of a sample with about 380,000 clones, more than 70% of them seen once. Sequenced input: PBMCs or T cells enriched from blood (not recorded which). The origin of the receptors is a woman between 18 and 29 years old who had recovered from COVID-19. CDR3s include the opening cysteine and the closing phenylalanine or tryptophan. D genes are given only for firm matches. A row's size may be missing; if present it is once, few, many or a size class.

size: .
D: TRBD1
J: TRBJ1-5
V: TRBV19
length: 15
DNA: TGTGCCACCCAAAAGCTAGGACAGGGTGGACAGCCCCAGCATTTT
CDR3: CATQKLGQGGQPQHF

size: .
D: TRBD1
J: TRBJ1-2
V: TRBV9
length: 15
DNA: TGTGCCAGCAGCGAGACAGGGGGCGCATCTTATGGCTACACCTTC
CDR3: CASSETGGASYGYTF

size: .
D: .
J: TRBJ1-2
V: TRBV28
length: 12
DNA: TGTGCCAGCAGAAAGAGGGATGATGGCTACACCTTC
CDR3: CASRKRDDGYTF

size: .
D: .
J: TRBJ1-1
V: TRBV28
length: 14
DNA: TGTGCCAGCAGTTTATACAGGCTGAACACTGAAGCTTTCTTT
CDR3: CASSLYRLNTEAFF

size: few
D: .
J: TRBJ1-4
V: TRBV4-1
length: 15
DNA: TGCGCCAGCAGCCCCCCGGAGGGCGTGGGTGAAAAACTGTTTTTT
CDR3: CASSPPEGVGEKLFF

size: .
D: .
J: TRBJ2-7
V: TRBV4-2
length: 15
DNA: TGTGCCAGCAGCCCAAGACTAGAAGCGCTTTACGAGCAGTACTTC
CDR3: CASSPRLEALYEQYF

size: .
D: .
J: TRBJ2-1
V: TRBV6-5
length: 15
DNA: TGTGCCAGCAGGGCCACGGAGAGCTCCTACAATGAGCAGTTCTTC
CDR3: CASRATESSYNEQFF

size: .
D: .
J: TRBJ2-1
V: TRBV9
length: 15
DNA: TGTGCCAGCAGCGAAGGGACAGGGTCAGCGGGGGGCCAGTTCTTC
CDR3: CASSEGTGSAGGQFF

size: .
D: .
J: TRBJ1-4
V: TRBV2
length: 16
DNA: TGTGCCAGCAGTGAAGCGGGGACTGCAACTAATGAAAAACTGTTTTTT
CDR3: CASSEAGTATNEKLFF

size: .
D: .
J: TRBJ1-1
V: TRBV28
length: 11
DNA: TGTGTGGGAGAGGGCGCCCGCGGGGCTTTCTTT
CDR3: CVGEGARGAFF

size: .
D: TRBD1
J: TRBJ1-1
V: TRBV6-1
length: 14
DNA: TGTGCCAGCAGTGAAGCGCTCGCGGGACAGCAAGCTTTCTTT
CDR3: CASSEALAGQQAFF

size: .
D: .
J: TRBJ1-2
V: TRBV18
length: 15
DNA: TGTGCCAGCTCACCACTGTTGGGGAGCAGCTATGGCTACACCTTC
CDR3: CASSPLLGSSYGYTF

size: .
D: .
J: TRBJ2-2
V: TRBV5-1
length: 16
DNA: TGCGCCAGCTTTTTCGGGGGGCATTCGAACACCGGGGAGCTGTTTTTT
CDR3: CASFFGGHSNTGELFF

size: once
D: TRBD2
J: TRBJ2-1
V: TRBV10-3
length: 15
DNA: TGTGCCATCAGTGAGTCAGAGCGGGGACGGGATGAGCAGTTCTTC
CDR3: CAISESERGRDEQFF

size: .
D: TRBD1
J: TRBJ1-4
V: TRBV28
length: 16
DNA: TGTGCCAGCAGCCCTTTGGACAGGATCGCTAATGAAAAACTGTTTTTT
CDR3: CASSPLDRIANEKLFF

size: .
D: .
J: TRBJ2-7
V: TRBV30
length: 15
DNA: TGTGCCTGGGCTTCCACACCGCCCCTTTCCGACGAGCAGTACTTC
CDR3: CAWASTPPLSDEQYF

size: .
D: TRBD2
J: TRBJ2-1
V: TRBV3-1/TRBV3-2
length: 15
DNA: TGTGCCAGCAGTCCGACTAGCGGGGGGAACAATGAGCAGTTCTTC
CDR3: CASSPTSGGNNEQFF

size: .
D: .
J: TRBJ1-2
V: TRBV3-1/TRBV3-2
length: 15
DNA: TGTGCCAGCAGCCACCGACCGGAGCCTACTTATGGCTACACCTTC
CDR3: CASSHRPEPTYGYTF